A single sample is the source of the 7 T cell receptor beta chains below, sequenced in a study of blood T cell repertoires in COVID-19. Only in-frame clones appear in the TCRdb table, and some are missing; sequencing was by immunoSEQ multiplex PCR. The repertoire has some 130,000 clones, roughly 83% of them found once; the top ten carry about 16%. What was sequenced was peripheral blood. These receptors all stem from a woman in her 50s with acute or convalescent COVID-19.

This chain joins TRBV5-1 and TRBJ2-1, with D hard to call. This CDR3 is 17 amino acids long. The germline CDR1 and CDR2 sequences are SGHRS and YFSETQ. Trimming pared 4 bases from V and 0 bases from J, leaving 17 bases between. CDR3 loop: CASSTRPEPTSYNEQFF. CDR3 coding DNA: TGCGCCAGCAGCACGAGACCGGAGCCGACCTCCTACAATGAGCAGTTCTTC.

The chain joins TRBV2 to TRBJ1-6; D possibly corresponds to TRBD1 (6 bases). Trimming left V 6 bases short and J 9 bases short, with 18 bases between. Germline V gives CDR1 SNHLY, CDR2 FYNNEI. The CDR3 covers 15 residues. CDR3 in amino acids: CASSASGQWSSPLHF. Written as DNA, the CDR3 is TGTGCCAGCAGCGCCTCGGGACAATGGAGTTCACCCCTCCACTTT.

The CDR3 region is CASSLGPTAPDTQYF. The CDR3 nucleotides read TGCGCCAGCAGCTTGGGACCGACAGCCCCAGATACGCAGTATTTT. The chain is built from TRBV5-1 and TRBJ2-3, with D possibly TRBD1 on 5 matching bases. The ends were cut back, 0 bases at V and 4 bases at J, with 12 bases in the middle. The CDR3 sequence is 15 residues long. Germline-derived CDR1 and CDR2 are SGHRS and YFSETQ.

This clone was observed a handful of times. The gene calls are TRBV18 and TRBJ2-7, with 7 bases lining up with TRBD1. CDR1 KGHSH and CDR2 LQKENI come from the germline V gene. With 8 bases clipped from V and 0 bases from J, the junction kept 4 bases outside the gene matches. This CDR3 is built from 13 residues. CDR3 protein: CASARDSSYEQYF. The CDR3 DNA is TGTGCCAGCGCACGGGACAGCTCCTACGAGCAGTACTTC. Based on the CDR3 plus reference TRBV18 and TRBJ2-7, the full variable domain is NAGVMQNPRHLVRRRGQEARLRCSPMKGHSHVYWYRQLPEEGLKFMVYLQKENIIDESGMPKERFSAEFPKEGPSILRIQQVVRGDSAAYFCASARDSSYEQYFGPGTRLTVT.

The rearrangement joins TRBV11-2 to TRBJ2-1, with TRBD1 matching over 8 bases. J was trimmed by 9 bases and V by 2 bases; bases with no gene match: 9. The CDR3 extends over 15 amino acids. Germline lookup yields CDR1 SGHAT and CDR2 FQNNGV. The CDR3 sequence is CASSLSQGAQGEQFF. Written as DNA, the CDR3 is TGTGCCAGCAGCTTATCGCAGGGGGCGCAGGGTGAGCAGTTCTTC.

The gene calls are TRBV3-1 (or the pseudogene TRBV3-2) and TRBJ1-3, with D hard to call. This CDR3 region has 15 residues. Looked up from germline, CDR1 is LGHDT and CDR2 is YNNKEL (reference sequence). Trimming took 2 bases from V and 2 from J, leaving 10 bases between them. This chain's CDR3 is CASSQRRGTGNTIYF. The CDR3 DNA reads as TGTGCCAGCAGCCAACGTAGAGGCACTGGAAACACCATATATTTT.

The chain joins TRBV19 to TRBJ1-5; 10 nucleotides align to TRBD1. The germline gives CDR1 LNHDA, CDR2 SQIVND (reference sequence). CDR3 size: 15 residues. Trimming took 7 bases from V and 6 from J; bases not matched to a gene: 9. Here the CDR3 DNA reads TGTGCCAGTAAGGAGGACAGGGGGATCGGTCAGCCCCAGCATTTT. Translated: CASKEDRGIGQPQHF. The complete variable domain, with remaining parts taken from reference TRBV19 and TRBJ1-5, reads DGGITQSPKYLFRKEGQNVTLSCEQNLNHDAMYWYRQDPGQGLRLIYYSQIVNDFQKGDIAEGYSVSREKKESFPLTVTSAQKNPTAFYLCASKEDRGIGQPQHFGDGTRLSIL.